A single sample gave rise to the 4 T cell receptor beta chains below, sequenced in a study of cytomegalovirus exposure and HLA in healthy donors. The PCR contained 60 Vbeta and 13 Jbeta primers. The method was immunoSEQ multiplex PCR; TCRdb's version includes in-frame clones alone and lacks a portion of them. The sample yields about 180,000 clones, 77% seen once. The sample taken for sequencing was PBMCs. The receptors derive from a man between 18 and 29 years old in good health and CMV-seronegative.

This chain links TRBV5-4 with TRBJ2-5; perhaps TRBD1 as D (5 bases). Germline V gene lookup returns CDR1 SGHNT and CDR2 YYREEE (reference sequence). Trimming stripped 2 bases from V and 5 bases from J, with 16 bases between. The CDR3 loop spans 15 amino acids. The CDR3 DNA follows: TGTGCCAGCAGCTTCGACAGCTATAGGTTGGAGACCCAGTACTTC. Encoded protein: CASSFDSYRLETQYF.

CDR3 sequence (DNA): TGTGCCAGTAGTATAGTCGGTCGGGGGAGACTGTTTTTT. It codes for CASSIVGRGRLFF. This rearrangement joins TRBV19 to TRBJ1-4; D is possibly TRBD1 (5 bases). The CDR3 runs to 13 residues. Germline CDR1 reads LNHDA; CDR2 reads SQIVND (reference sequence). The V and J ends lost 1 base and 13 bases respectively, with 13 bases between them.

The chain recombines TRBV7-3 with TRBJ2-3; 9 nucleotides match TRBD1. This CDR3 region has 15 residues. V shed 6 bases, J shed 2 bases, and the junction held 6 bases outside the gene matches. Per germline, CDR1 SGHTA and CDR2 FQGTGA. The chain's CDR3 is CASSRGTGITDTQYF. CDR3 nucleotide sequence: TGTGCCAGCAGTCGAGGGACAGGGATCACAGATACGCAGTATTTT.

This rearrangement joins TRBV19 to TRBJ1-3; D remains unclear. V was trimmed by 9 bases and J by 0 bases, leaving 12 bases between them. The CDR3 has 14 amino acids. From germline, CDR1 is LNHDA and CDR2 SQIVND (reference sequence). CDR3 loop: CASLQLSSGNTIYF. The CDR3 DNA follows: TGTGCCAGCTTACAGCTTAGCTCTGGAAACACCATATATTTT.